This T cell receptor beta chain appears in the sequencing data of a study of T cells after yellow fever vaccination. Trimming pared 1 base from V and 2 bases from J, leaving 9 bases between. CDR3 size: 14 residues. Germline values: CDR1 SGHRS, CDR2 YFSETQ. Via MiXCR, TCRdb re-called the 5' RACE reads, giving one row per CDR3 protein. Of a few hundred thousand distinct CDR3 sequences in the sample, 6.8% were seen once. The source material was PBMCs, sampled about 49 days after the first yellow fever vaccination. This TCR derives from a man aged 18 to 35 who received the YFV17D yellow fever vaccine. V usage is TRBV5-1 and J usage is TRBJ2-5; D is uncertain. Here the CDR3 DNA reads TGCGCCAGCAGCTTGTGGTCTAGTCAAGAGACCCAGTACTTC. Protein product: CASSLWSSQETQYF. Looking up the rest from reference TRBV5-1 and TRBJ2-5 gives the full variable domain: KAGVTQTPRYLIKTRGQQVTLSCSPISGHRSVSWYQQTPGQGLQFLFEYFSETQRNKGNFPGRFSGRQFSNSRSEMNVSTLELGDSALYLCASSLWSSQETQYFGPGTRLLVL.